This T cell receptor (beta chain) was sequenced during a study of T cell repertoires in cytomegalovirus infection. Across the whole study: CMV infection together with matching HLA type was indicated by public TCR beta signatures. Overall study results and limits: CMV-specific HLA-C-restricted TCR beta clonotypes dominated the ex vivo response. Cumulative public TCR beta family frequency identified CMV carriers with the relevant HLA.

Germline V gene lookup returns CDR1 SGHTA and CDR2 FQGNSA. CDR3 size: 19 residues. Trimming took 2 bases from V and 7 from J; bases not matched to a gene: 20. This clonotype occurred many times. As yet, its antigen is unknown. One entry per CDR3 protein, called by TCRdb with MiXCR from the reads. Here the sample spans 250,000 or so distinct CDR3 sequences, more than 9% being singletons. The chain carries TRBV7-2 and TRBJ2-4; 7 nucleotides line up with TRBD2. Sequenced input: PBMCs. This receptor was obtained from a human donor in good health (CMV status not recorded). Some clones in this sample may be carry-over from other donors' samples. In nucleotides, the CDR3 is TGTGCCAGCAGCTTATATGTTAGTATAACGGGGGGAGCAGAGAACATTCAGTACTTC. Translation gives CASSLYVSITGGAENIQYF.